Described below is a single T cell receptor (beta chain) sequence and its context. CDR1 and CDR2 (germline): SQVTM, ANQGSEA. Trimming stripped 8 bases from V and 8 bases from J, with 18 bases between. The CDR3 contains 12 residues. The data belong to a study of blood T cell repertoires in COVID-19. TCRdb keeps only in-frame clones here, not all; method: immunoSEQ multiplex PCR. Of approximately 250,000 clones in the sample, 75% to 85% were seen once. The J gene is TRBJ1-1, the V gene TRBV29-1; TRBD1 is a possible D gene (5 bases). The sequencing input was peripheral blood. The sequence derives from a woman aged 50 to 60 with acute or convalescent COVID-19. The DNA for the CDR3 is TGCAGCACGGGATGGGGCGCGGGAGAAGCTTTCTTT. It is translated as CSTGWGAGEAFF.